This T cell receptor beta chain was observed in a study of T cell repertoires in aging, cancer and after chemotherapy. Peripheral blood genomic DNA, not sorted cells or RNA, was the template. The trim removed 3 bases at V and 4 bases at J, leaving 3 bases unmatched. Germline loops: CDR1 KGHDR, CDR2 SFDVKD. The CDR3 sequence is 14 residues long. Multiplex touch-down PCR with TRB-A/B primers amplified rearranged V-D-J TRB sequences. TCRdb re-derived calls from the multiplex PCR reads in MiXCR, one entry per CDR3 protein. The sample has 2,000 or so distinct CDR3 sequences, under 30% seen once. Material: blood. The chain has TRBV24-1 and TRBJ2-7, with 9 bases fitting TRBD1. This receptor was identified in a human donor with a solid tumor. CDR3 bases: TGTGCCACCAGTGATATGGGACAGGGTTACGAGCAGTACTTC. Amino acids: CATSDMGQGYEQYF.